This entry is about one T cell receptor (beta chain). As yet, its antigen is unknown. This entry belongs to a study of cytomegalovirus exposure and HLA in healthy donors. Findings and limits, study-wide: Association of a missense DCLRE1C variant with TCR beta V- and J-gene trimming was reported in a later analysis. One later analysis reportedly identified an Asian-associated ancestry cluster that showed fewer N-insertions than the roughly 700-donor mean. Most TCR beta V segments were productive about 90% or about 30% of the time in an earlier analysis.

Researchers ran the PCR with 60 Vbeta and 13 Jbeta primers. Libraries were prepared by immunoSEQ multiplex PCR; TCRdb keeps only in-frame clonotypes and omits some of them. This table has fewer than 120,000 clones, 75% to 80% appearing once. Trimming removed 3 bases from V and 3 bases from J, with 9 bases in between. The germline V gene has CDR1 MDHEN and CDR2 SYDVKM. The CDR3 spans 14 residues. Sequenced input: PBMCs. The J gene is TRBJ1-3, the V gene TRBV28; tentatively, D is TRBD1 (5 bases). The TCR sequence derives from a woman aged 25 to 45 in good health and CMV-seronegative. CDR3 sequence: CASSFQGFGNTIYF. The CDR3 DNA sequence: TGTGCCAGCAGTTTCCAGGGATTTGGAAACACCATATATTTT.